The 10 T cell receptor beta chains given below trace back to one sample, sequenced in a study of T-cell reconstitution after alpha-beta-depleted transplantation in children. Using unique molecular identifiers, the investigators prepared the TCRbeta library. TCRdb reanalysed the PCR reads using MiXCR and keeps one entry per CDR3 protein. The table shows a few hundred thousand distinct CDR3 sequences, with about a quarter occurring only once. The material sequenced was PBMCs, taken before TCRalphabeta/CD19-depleted stem cell transplant. Receptor source: a boy under two years old with Wiskott-Aldrich syndrome, due to receive a stem cell transplant.

There are a few counts of this clonotype. The chain couples TRBV10-3 to TRBJ2-3, with 10 bases fitting TRBD2. J was trimmed by 2 bases and V by 10 bases; bases with no gene match: 9. Germline assignment: CDR1 ENHRY and CDR2 SYGVKD. This CDR3 region has 15 residues. This chain's CDR3 is CATVPSGRATDTQYF. For the CDR3, the DNA is TGTGCCACCGTACCGAGCGGGAGGGCCACAGATACGCAGTATTTT.

This clonotype was found a few times. The rearrangement joins TRBV12-3 or TRBV12-4 to TRBJ2-4; TRBD2 is a possible D gene (6 bases). Trimming took off 1 base at V and 0 bases at J, with 7 bases between the two ends. The CDR3 totals 15 residues. CDR3 region: CASSLVGGAKNIQYF. CDR3 nucleotides: TGTGCCAGCAGTTTAGTCGGGGGAGCCAAAAACATTCAGTACTTC.

This clonotype appeared a few times. J is TRBJ2-1 and V is TRBV12-3 or TRBV12-4, with no clear D. The CDR3 is made up of 12 amino acids. The V gene lost 1 base and the J gene lost 12 bases, with 10 bases spanning the gap. CDR3 residues: CASSLEARSQFF. CDR3 nucleotide sequence: TGTGCCAGCAGTTTAGAGGCCAGATCGCAGTTCTTC.

This clonotype has just a few counts. CDR3 residues: CASRYIGLAGSDTQYF. CDR3 coding DNA: TGCGCCAGCAGGTATATAGGACTAGCGGGCTCCGATACGCAGTATTTT. This chain connects TRBV5-1 to TRBJ2-3, with TRBD2 matching over 11 bases. Losses at the gene ends were 5 bases for V and 6 bases for J; bases not matched to a gene: 11. The CDR3 consists of 16 residues. The germline V gene encodes CDR1 SGHRS and CDR2 YFSETQ.

A few counts support this clonotype. The CDR3 DNA follows: TGTGCCAGCAGTTCAAAGCGAGGGACAACCATACGGAATTCACCCCTCCACTTT. Translation: CASSSKRGTTIRNSPLHF. The gene calls are TRBV27 and TRBJ1-6; weak D call: TRBD1 (6 bases). This CDR3 is built from 18 residues. The V gene lost 4 bases and the J gene lost 7 bases, with 23 bases spanning the gap. In germline, CDR1 is MNHEY, CDR2 SMNVEV (reference sequence).

A few counts support this clonotype. The rearrangement joins TRBV5-1 to TRBJ2-5; perhaps TRBD1 as D (6 bases). The CDR3 spans 13 residues. V shed 4 bases and J shed 5 bases, with 12 bases lying between them. Germline V gene lookup returns CDR1 SGHRS and CDR2 YFSETQ. This CDR3 reads CASSGGPFETQYF. The CDR3 DNA reads as TGCGCCAGCAGCGGGGGCCCTTTTGAGACCCAGTACTTC.

Note on this clonotype: A much larger clone differs by one base, so this may be a read error. The CDR3 loop is CASSGGNETQYF. DNA of the CDR3: TGTGCCAGCAGTGGAGGGAACGAGACCCAGTACTTC. J is TRBJ2-5 and V is TRBV6-5; D is possibly TRBD2 (6 bases). The CDR3 totals 12 residues. Trimming took off 5 bases at V and 5 bases at J, with 9 bases between the two ends. In germline, CDR1 is MNHEY, CDR2 SVGAGI.

This clonotype has a single count. The chain employs TRBV5-1 and TRBJ2-1; D may match TRBD1 or TRBD2 (6 bases each). Trimming stripped 0 bases from V and 8 bases from J, with 12 bases between. The CDR3 has 14 amino acids. In germline, CDR1 is SGHRS, CDR2 YFSETQ. The CDR3 nucleotides read TGCGCCAGCAGCTTGGGGGGGGCCTGGGATGAGCAGTTCTTC. Residues: CASSLGGAWDEQFF.

The chain couples TRBV5-1 to TRBJ1-6; D is ambiguous. CDR3 size: 13 residues. Germline CDR1 is SGHRS and CDR2 is YFSETQ. Between the trimmed V and J ends, which lost 1 base and 8 bases, there was a span of 7 bases. CDR3 sequence: CASSLSSDSPLHF. CDR3 DNA: TGCGCCAGCAGCTTGAGTTCGGATTCACCCCTCCACTTT.

V usage is TRBV5-1 and J usage is TRBJ2-5; maybe TRBD2 (6 bases). The CDR3 totals 16 residues. V dropped 5 bases and J dropped 2 bases, with 19 bases sitting between them. Germline-derived CDR1 and CDR2 are SGHRS and YFSETQ. For the CDR3, the DNA is TGCGCCAGCAGGGTGTCCACGACTAGGGCGCAAGAGACCCAGTACTTC. It translates to CASRVSTTRAQETQYF.